One and the same sample provided the 27 T cell receptor beta chains below, sequenced in a study of shared clonotypes between healthy human individuals. TCRdb keeps only in-frame clones here, not all; method: immunoSEQ multiplex PCR. The data show some 360,000 clones, with 73% seen just once and 10% held by the top ten. The specimen sequenced was memory CD4+ T cells sorted from blood. Subset described: CD45RA-negative fraction. The receptors were sampled from a man in his thirties or forties in good health.

The rearrangement uses TRBV27 and TRBJ2-1, with D possibly being TRBD1 (5 bases). The V and J ends lost 8 bases and 9 bases respectively, with 17 bases between them. This CDR3 is 13 amino acids long. CDR1 and CDR2 from the germline V gene are MNHEY and SMNVEV (reference sequence). The CDR3 nucleotides read TGTGCCAGCCAAGTTACAGGTAGTGTTGAGCAGTTCTTC. Its translation: CASQVTGSVEQFF.

This chain links TRBV6-1 with TRBJ2-1; TRBD1 matches 9 bases. Germline V gene lookup returns CDR1 MNHNS and CDR2 SASEGT. V lost 4 bases, J lost 0 bases, and 4 bases stayed unmatched. This CDR3 contains 16 residues. In nucleotides, the CDR3 is TGTGCCAGCAGTGGGGGACAGGGATCCTCCTACAATGAGCAGTTCTTC. Translation gives CASSGGQGSSYNEQFF.

J is TRBJ2-7 and V is TRBV6-1; the match to TRBD1 covers 7 bases. V lost 6 bases to trimming and J lost 6 bases; unmatched junction nucleotides: 14. This CDR3 region has 15 residues. Germline loops: CDR1 MNHNS, CDR2 SASEGT. The CDR3 region is CASSKTRQGGGEQYF. The DNA of the CDR3 is TGTGCCAGCAGCAAAACCAGACAGGGTGGGGGCGAGCAGTACTTC.

In regard to this clone: Other DNA sequences in this sample translate to the same CDR3. V is TRBV18 and J is TRBJ2-1, with D tentatively TRBD2 (5 bases). Per the germline V gene, CDR1 is KGHSH and CDR2 is LQKENI. This CDR3 contains 15 residues. V was clipped by 3 bases and J by 4 bases, with 13 bases between them. The CDR3 nucleotides read TGTGCCAGCTCACCGAGGGAACTCTCTTACAATGAGCAGTTCTTC. As protein: CASSPRELSYNEQFF.

The gene calls are TRBV7-9 and TRBJ1-2, with D possibly matching TRBD1 (6 bases). The CDR3 has 16 amino acids. V dropped 5 bases and J dropped 4 bases, with 20 bases sitting between them. Germline values: CDR1 SEHNR, CDR2 FQNEAQ (reference sequence). CDR3 bases: TGTGCCAGCAGCCCCAGTATGGGGGGGCATGGCTATGGCTACACCTTC. Protein product: CASSPSMGGHGYGYTF.

V gene TRBV5-5 combines with J gene TRBJ1-6; D remains unclear. Between the trimmed V and J ends, which lost 4 bases and 7 bases, there was a span of 12 bases. The CDR3 loop spans 14 amino acids. CDR1 is SGHKS, CDR2 YYEKEE, per germline (reference sequence). In DNA form, the CDR3 reads TGTGCCAGCAGCATGGACCCGACCAATTCACCCCTCCACTTT. It translates to CASSMDPTNSPLHF.

The V call is TRBV4-1, the J call TRBJ2-1; D call uncertain. The CDR3 length is 16 residues. Trimming took off 1 base at V and 3 bases at J, with 13 bases between the two ends. The V gene's germline CDR1 is MGHRA and CDR2 YSYEKL. The CDR3, as DNA: TGCGCCAGCAGCCAAGTTAACCTGGTAGTCTACAATGAGCAGTTCTTC. The encoded protein is CASSQVNLVVYNEQFF.

The CDR3 reads CATKEAPGNQETQYF. The CDR3 coding sequence is TGCGCCACTAAGGAGGCTCCCGGGAACCAAGAGACCCAGTACTTC. This chain connects TRBV5-1 to TRBJ2-5, with a tentative D call TRBD2 (5 bases). The CDR3 runs 15 residues. The V gene's germline CDR1 is SGHRS and CDR2 YFSETQ. Trimming pared 9 bases from V and 0 bases from J, leaving 18 bases between. Combining the CDR3 with reference TRBV5-1 and TRBJ2-5 gives the whole variable domain KAGVTQTPRYLIKTRGQQVTLSCSPISGHRSVSWYQQTPGQGLQFLFEYFSETQRNKGNFPGRFSGRQFSNSRSEMNVSTLELGDSALYLCATKEAPGNQETQYFGPGTRLLVL.

V gene TRBV2 combines with J gene TRBJ2-5; D perhaps matches TRBD1 (5 bases). Germline CDR1 and CDR2: SNHLY and FYNNEI. The CDR3 consists of 15 residues. V lost 6 bases and J 2 bases, leaving 16 bases between the germline ends. The DNA of the CDR3 is TGTGCCAGCAGAAAGATAAGGGGCGGACAAGAGACCCAGTACTTC. Protein product: CASRKIRGGQETQYF.

The chain recombines TRBV4-1 with TRBJ1-2; D perhaps matches TRBD1 (5 bases). The CDR3 spans 14 residues. In germline, CDR1 is MGHRA, CDR2 YSYEKL. V lost 1 base to trimming and J lost 5 bases, with 11 bases between them. CDR3 DNA sequence: TGCGCCAGCAGCCAAGGCAGGGTGGGATATGGCTACACCTTC. Its protein product is CASSQGRVGYGYTF.

The V gene is TRBV29-1, the J gene TRBJ2-3, with a possible D match to TRBD1 (6 bases). Germline values: CDR1 SQVTM, CDR2 ANQGSEA. CDR3 length: 13 amino acids. V was trimmed by 8 bases and J by 5 bases, leaving 17 bases between them. In DNA form, the CDR3 reads TGCAGCACCTCTAGGGGGAAAAGAGATACGCAGTATTTT. Residues: CSTSRGKRDTQYF.

The chain couples TRBV6-1 to TRBJ1-3; D call uncertain. The CDR3 loop spans 12 amino acids. Trimming removed 7 bases at V and 3 bases at J, with 7 bases between. Germline V lookup: CDR1 MNHNS, CDR2 SASEGT. For the CDR3, the DNA is TGTGCCAGCAACCGGAATGGAAACACCATATATTTT. Its translation: CASNRNGNTIYF.

The CDR3 spells CASSETSGNSGANVLTF. In nucleotides, the CDR3 is TGTGCCAGCAGCGAGACTAGCGGAAACTCTGGGGCCAACGTCCTGACTTTC. The J gene is TRBJ2-6, the V gene TRBV2; 9 bases are shared with TRBD2. The trim removed 6 bases at V and 0 bases at J, leaving 6 bases unmatched. The CDR3 runs 17 residues. Germline V lookup: CDR1 SNHLY, CDR2 FYNNEI. The variable domain in full, completed from reference TRBV2 and TRBJ2-6, reads EPEVTQTPSHQVTQMGQEVILRCVPISNHLYFYWYRQILGQKVEFLVSFYNNEISEKSEIFDDQFSVERPDGSNFTLKIRSTKLEDSAMYFCASSETSGNSGANVLTFGAGSRLTVL.

This rearrangement joins TRBV19 to TRBJ1-1; D gene uncertain. Trimming stripped 6 bases from V and 0 bases from J, with 14 bases between. Per germline, CDR1 LNHDA and CDR2 SQIVND (reference sequence). The CDR3 extends over 15 amino acids. The CDR3 coding sequence is TGTGCCAGTAGCTCCTACCCATCCGTGAACACTGAAGCTTTCTTT. It is translated as CASSSYPSVNTEAFF.

A word on this clone: A much larger clonotype is one base distant, so this may be a read error. This sequence joins TRBV2 and TRBJ2-2; the D is unclear. Germline V gene data show CDR1 as SNHLY and CDR2 as FYNNEI. Trimming took 1 base from V and 3 from J, leaving 12 bases between them. The CDR3 contains 16 residues. Here the CDR3 reads CASSEVRDNYTGELFF. The CDR3 bases are TGTGCCAGCAGTGAAGTCCGTGACAACTACACCGGGGAGCTGTTTTTT.

The rearrangement joins TRBV5-1 to TRBJ1-4; D unclear. The CDR3 has 19 amino acids. Germline-derived CDR1 and CDR2 are SGHRS and YFSETQ. With 0 bases removed from V and 0 bases from J, the gap between germline ends came to 18 bases. Written as DNA, the CDR3 is TGCGCCAGCAGCTTGGATGTGCGTGGAGGATTTGCAACTAATGAAAAACTGTTTTTT. This gives the protein CASSLDVRGGFATNEKLFF.

At least ten counts were recorded for this clone. This chain connects TRBV7-3 to TRBJ2-5, with TRBD2 matching 7 bases. The CDR3 totals 13 residues. Germline CDR1 reads SGHTA; CDR2 reads FQGTGA. J lost 7 bases, V lost 1 base, and 3 bases had no gene match. CDR3 region: CASSLITGGTQYF. Here the CDR3 DNA reads TGTGCCAGCAGCTTAATAACGGGGGGGACCCAGTACTTC. The full variable domain, completed using reference TRBV7-3 and TRBJ2-5, is GAGVSQTPSNKVTEKGKYVELRCDPISGHTALYWYRQSLGQGPEFLIYFQGTGAADDSGLPNDRFFAVRPEGSVSTLKIQRTERGDSAVYLCASSLITGGTQYFGPGTRLLVL.

The J gene is TRBJ1-5, the V gene TRBV25-1, with 7 positions matching TRBD1. Germline CDR1 and CDR2: MGHDK and SYGVNS. The CDR3 is made up of 15 amino acids. The V and J ends lost 6 bases and 5 bases, in that order; junction bases with no gene match: 10. CDR3 loop: CASRKTGAGDQPQHF. DNA for the CDR3: TGTGCCAGCAGGAAAACAGGGGCCGGCGATCAGCCCCAGCATTTT.

The chain links TRBV9 to TRBJ2-7; TRBD1 is a possible D gene (6 bases). This CDR3 is built from 13 residues. The V and J ends lost 4 bases and 3 bases respectively, with 11 bases between them. Germline V gives CDR1 SGDLS, CDR2 YYNGEE. CDR3 bases: TGTGCCAGCAGCCCCGGACAGAACTACGAGCAGTACTTC. Translated: CASSPGQNYEQYF.

The sample holds one count of this clone. This chain uses TRBV5-1 with TRBJ2-7, with TRBD1 matching 7 bases. After removal of 4 bases from V and 2 bases from J, the junction contained 6 bases not matched to a gene. CDR1 SGHRS and CDR2 YFSETQ come from the germline V gene. This CDR3 spans 14 amino acids. The CDR3 protein is CASSKRQGTYEQYF. DNA for the CDR3: TGCGCCAGCAGCAAACGACAGGGCACCTACGAGCAGTACTTC.

This clone appeared many times. Other DNA sequences of this sample code for an identical CDR3. The chain has TRBV6-1 and TRBJ1-3; D not resolved. Germline V lookup: CDR1 MNHNS, CDR2 SASEGT. With 0 bases removed from V and 0 bases from J, the gap between germline ends came to 3 bases. This CDR3 contains 14 residues. The CDR3 sequence: CASSEASSGNTIYF. CDR3 DNA sequence: TGTGCCAGCAGTGAAGCCTCCTCTGGAAACACCATATATTTT.

The chain has TRBV18 and TRBJ2-1; D gene unclear. The V gene lost 3 bases and the J gene lost 3 bases, with 9 bases spanning the gap. Germline CDR1 KGHSH, CDR2 LQKENI. There are 14 residues in the CDR3. The CDR3 spells CASSPSPYYNEQFF. For the CDR3, the DNA is TGTGCCAGCTCACCGAGTCCATACTACAATGAGCAGTTCTTC. The full variable domain, rest sourced from reference TRBV18 and TRBJ2-1, is NAGVMQNPRHLVRRRGQEARLRCSPMKGHSHVYWYRQLPEEGLKFMVYLQKENIIDESGMPKERFSAEFPKEGPSILRIQQVVRGDSAAYFCASSPSPYYNEQFFGPGTRLTVL.

The V gene is TRBV4-1, the J gene TRBJ1-5, with D tentatively TRBD1 (5 bases). Trimming took off 4 bases at V and 7 bases at J, with 11 bases between the two ends. CDR1 MGHRA and CDR2 YSYEKL come from the germline V gene. The CDR3 covers 13 residues. In DNA, the CDR3 is TGCGCCAGCAGCCCGGGGGACGGACAGCCCCAGCATTTT. Amino acid sequence: CASSPGDGQPQHF.

This clone appeared once. The chain couples TRBV6-5 to TRBJ2-2; a weak D match, TRBD1 (6 bases). Per the germline V gene, CDR1 is MNHEY and CDR2 is SVGAGI. The CDR3 extends over 14 amino acids. Trimming took off 6 bases at V and 6 bases at J, with 14 bases between the two ends. The CDR3 spells CASRATGRAGELFF. DNA of the CDR3: TGTGCCAGCAGAGCCACAGGGCGCGCCGGGGAGCTGTTTTTT.

The rearrangement joins TRBV2 to TRBJ2-3; D is ambiguous. The V gene's germline CDR1 is SNHLY and CDR2 FYNNEI. The CDR3 is 13 residues long. Trimming stripped 6 bases from V and 2 bases from J, with 9 bases between. CDR3 coding DNA: TGTGCCAGCAGCCGGGCCTTCACAGATACGCAGTATTTT. Translated, it gives CASSRAFTDTQYF.

V gene TRBV16 combines with J gene TRBJ1-5; D might be TRBD1 (6 bases). V was clipped by 2 bases and J by 2 bases, with 16 bases between them. This CDR3 has 17 amino acids. Germline V lookup: CDR1 KGHSY, CDR2 FQNENV. CDR3 DNA sequence: TGTGCCAGCAGCCAAGCGCTTCGGGGGCTTGGCAATCAGCCCCAGCATTTT. Translated, it gives CASSQALRGLGNQPQHF.

The rearrangement uses TRBV29-1 and TRBJ2-7; D remains unclear. The ends were cut back, 5 bases at V and 5 bases at J, with 7 bases in the middle. Per germline, CDR1 SQVTM and CDR2 ANQGSEA. The CDR3 is 10 amino acids. The CDR3 coding sequence is TGCAGCGTTAGGGTCGACGAGCAGTACTTC. Protein product: CSVRVDEQYF.